This passage covers 23 T cell receptor beta chains from one sample sequenced in a study of CD8 T cells in Susac syndrome. With random hexamers, reverse transcription was performed on about 0.5 to 1 ug of RNA. MiXCR, applied by TCRdb to the immunoSEQ multiplex PCR reads, yields one record per CDR3 protein. The sample gives approximately 190,000 distinct CDR3 sequences, roughly 94% of which show up once; around 0.16% is in the top ten. Sequencing input: CD8+ T cells from PBMCs. Receptor source: a human donor with Susac syndrome.

V usage is TRBV19 and J usage is TRBJ2-1; D might be TRBD2 (6 bases). V lost 6 bases and J lost 0, with 12 bases in between. From germline, CDR1 is LNHDA and CDR2 SQIVND (reference sequence). The CDR3 sequence is 15 residues long. The chain's CDR3 is CASSVGLNSYNEQFF. CDR3 DNA: TGTGCCAGTAGCGTGGGACTCAACTCCTACAATGAGCAGTTCTTC.

This chain uses TRBV27 with TRBJ2-1; D call uncertain. Germline CDR1 is MNHEY and CDR2 is SMNVEV (reference sequence). The CDR3 contains 13 residues. Trimming shortened V by 1 base and J by 3 bases, and 4 bases separated the two germline ends. CDR3 DNA sequence: TGTGCCAGCAGTTTATTGGGCTACAATGAGCAGTTCTTC. Translated, it gives CASSLLGYNEQFF.

The genes are TRBV5-1 and TRBJ2-5; D gene uncertain. V was cut by 4 bases and J by 5 bases, with 18 bases left in between. CDR1 and CDR2 (germline): SGHRS, YFSETQ. This CDR3 has 15 residues. The CDR3 is CASSDHQFGDETQYF. The CDR3 nucleotides read TGCGCCAGCAGCGACCACCAGTTCGGTGATGAGACCCAGTACTTC.

V is TRBV3-1 and J is TRBJ2-7; perhaps TRBD2 as D (5 bases). The CDR3 is 15 residues long. Germline V gene sequence: CDR1 LGHDT, CDR2 YNNKEL (reference sequence). Trimming removed 1 base from V and 1 base from J, with 11 bases in between. The CDR3, as DNA: TGTGCCAGCAGCCAAGGTTCGGGGATATCCTACGAGCAGTACTTC. Its translation is CASSQGSGISYEQYF.

This clonotype was counted between two and nine times. The chain couples TRBV2 to TRBJ1-2; 9 bases map to TRBD1. This CDR3 is built from 13 residues. The junction had 6 bases not matched to a gene; V was cut back by 6 bases and J by 7 bases. CDR1 and CDR2 (germline): SNHLY, FYNNEI. The CDR3: CASSPGQGAGYTF. DNA of the CDR3: TGTGCCAGCAGCCCGGGACAGGGCGCTGGCTACACCTTC.

The chain joins TRBV6-5 to TRBJ2-1; D not resolved. Trimming stripped 5 bases from V and 11 bases from J, with 13 bases between. CDR3 length equals 12 residues. Germline CDR1 and CDR2: MNHEY and SVGAGI. CDR3 region: CASSGMGQQQFF. CDR3 DNA: TGTGCCAGCAGTGGTATGGGTCAACAGCAGTTCTTC.

The V gene is TRBV30, the J gene TRBJ2-5, with a tentative D call TRBD1 (5 bases). V lost 5 bases and J 5 bases, leaving 9 bases between the germline ends. Germline V gene sequence: CDR1 GTSNPN, CDR2 SVGIG (reference sequence). The CDR3 extends over 11 amino acids. CDR3 loop: CAWQGYETQYF. CDR3 in DNA: TGTGCCTGGCAGGGTTATGAGACCCAGTACTTC.

The chain joins TRBV3-1 to TRBJ2-7; D may be TRBD2 (6 bases). CDR3 length equals 14 residues. Germline assignment: CDR1 LGHDT and CDR2 YNNKEL (reference sequence). V was trimmed by 1 base and J by 3 bases, leaving 10 bases between them. The CDR3 reads CASSQGRRGYEQYF. The CDR3 nucleotides read TGTGCCAGCAGCCAAGGTCGGAGGGGCTACGAGCAGTACTTC.

The chain joins TRBV2 to TRBJ2-5, with D possibly being TRBD2 (5 bases). The CDR3 runs 13 residues. Germline loops: CDR1 SNHLY, CDR2 FYNNEI. The V end was cut by 3 bases, the J end by 5 bases, with 10 bases between. The CDR3 bases are TGTGCCAGCAGTGACGCCGGGGTCGAGACCCAGTACTTC. Amino acid sequence: CASSDAGVETQYF.

The chain couples TRBV4-1 to TRBJ2-3; TRBD2 aligns across 11 bases. The CDR3 runs to 16 residues. After removal of 3 bases from V and 5 bases from J, the junction contained 7 bases not matched to a gene. Germline CDR1 reads MGHRA; CDR2 reads YSYEKL. In nucleotides, the CDR3 is TGCGCCAGCAGCCAGGGTAGCGGGGGGGTGGGAGATACGCAGTATTTT. This translates into CASSQGSGGVGDTQYF.

The chain links TRBV15 to TRBJ2-1, with TRBD1 matching 7 bases. CDR3 length: 15 residues. V was clipped by 8 bases and J by 0 bases; unmatched bases: 7. Germline CDR1 reads LNHNV; CDR2 reads YYDKDF (reference sequence). CDR3 nucleotide sequence: TGTGCCACCCAGGGGACAGTCAGCTCCTACAATGAGCAGTTCTTC. It translates to CATQGTVSSYNEQFF.

The chain joins TRBV9 to TRBJ2-2, with D possibly TRBD1 on 5 matching bases. V shed 5 bases and J shed 5 bases, with 7 bases lying between them. In germline, CDR1 is SGDLS, CDR2 YYNGEE. CDR3 length equals 12 residues. The CDR3 here is CASSYRTGELFF. The CDR3 region has the DNA TGTGCCAGCAGTTACAGGACCGGGGAGCTGTTTTTT.

The V and J genes are TRBV11-2 and TRBJ2-3; 9 bases line up with TRBD2. This CDR3 has 15 residues. Germline CDR1 is SGHAT and CDR2 is FQNNGV. V was pared by 3 bases and J by 0 bases, with 1 base of the junction left unmatched. The DNA of the CDR3 is TGTGCCAGCAGCTTTGCGGGGGGGAGCACAGATACGCAGTATTTT. Encoded protein: CASSFAGGSTDTQYF.

The DNA for the CDR3 is TGTGCCAGCAGAGAAAACAGGGGGAGCTCTGGAAACACCATATATTTT. Protein product: CASRENRGSSGNTIYF. The rearrangement uses TRBV28 and TRBJ1-3, with 8 nucleotides matching TRBD1. V trimming: 6 bases; J trimming: 0 bases; junction bases outside the gene matches: 7. This CDR3 is built from 16 residues. The germline gives CDR1 MDHEN, CDR2 SYDVKM.

This clonotype was counted between two and nine times. V and J are TRBV9 and TRBJ1-2; tentatively, D is TRBD1 (5 bases). CDR3 length: 19 residues. V was shortened by 0 bases and J by 5 bases, with 26 bases between the two germline ends. Looked up from germline, CDR1 is SGDLS and CDR2 is YYNGEE. This CDR3 is CASSVDRQGQSDFGYGYTF. CDR3 DNA sequence: TGTGCCAGCAGCGTAGACCGGCAGGGCCAATCTGATTTCGGTTATGGCTACACCTTC.

CDR3 sequence (DNA): TGTGCCAGCAATCAGTTTGGGGTGGGCACTGAAGCTTTCTTT. It encodes CASNQFGVGTEAFF. V is TRBV6-5 and J is TRBJ1-1; D is ambiguous. This CDR3 is built from 14 residues. Germline loops: CDR1 MNHEY, CDR2 SVGAGI. V lost 7 bases and J lost 4, with 16 bases in between.

This chain uses TRBV2 with TRBJ2-3; D is perhaps TRBD2 (6 bases). The germline gives CDR1 SNHLY, CDR2 FYNNEI. CDR3 length: 13 residues. V was cut by 9 bases and J by 1 base, with 11 bases left in between. The CDR3 coding sequence is TGTGCCAGGGATTTAGCGGGCACAGATACGCAGTATTTT. This gives the protein CARDLAGTDTQYF. Filled out from reference TRBV2 and TRBJ2-3, the complete variable domain reads EPEVTQTPSHQVTQMGQEVILRCVPISNHLYFYWYRQILGQKVEFLVSFYNNEISEKSEIFDDQFSVERPDGSNFTLKIRSTKLEDSAMYFCARDLAGTDTQYFGPGTRLTVL.

The V gene is TRBV5-4, the J gene TRBJ2-1, with TRBD1 as a possible D gene (6 bases). The CDR3 runs to 12 residues. The V gene lost 1 base and the J gene lost 9 bases, with 8 bases spanning the gap. CDR1 and CDR2 (germline): SGHNT, YYREEE (reference sequence). CDR3 sequence: CASSLRGFEQFF. CDR3 coding DNA: TGTGCCAGCAGCTTGAGGGGGTTTGAGCAGTTCTTC.

This clonotype has a single count. The CDR3 protein is CASSLMGGINSGANVLTF. The CDR3 coding sequence is TGTGCCAGCAGCTTAATGGGGGGAATCAACTCTGGGGCCAACGTCCTGACTTTC. The chain links TRBV7-3 to TRBJ2-6; TRBD2 is a possible D gene (6 bases). The CDR3 consists of 18 residues. Germline V gene lookup returns CDR1 SGHTA and CDR2 FQGTGA. Deletions cut 1 base from V and 0 bases from J, with 13 bases between.

The chain recombines TRBV7-9 with TRBJ2-1; 7 bases line up with TRBD2. CDR1 is SEHNR and CDR2 is FQNEAQ in the germline V gene (reference sequence). The J segment lost 5 bases and the V segment lost 10 bases, leaving 11 bases of the junction unmatched. CDR3 length: 14 amino acids. The CDR3 sequence is CATAAGTNDNEQFF. CDR3 nucleotides: TGTGCCACCGCCGCGGGGACTAACGACAATGAGCAGTTCTTC.

This clonotype was counted a single time. This sequence joins TRBV2 and TRBJ1-2; D gene unclear. CDR1 and CDR2 (germline): SNHLY, FYNNEI. V lost 3 bases and J 3 bases, leaving 8 bases between the germline ends. The CDR3 has 13 residues. DNA of the CDR3: TGTGCCAGCAGTGATCTGAGCGACTATGGCTACACCTTC. This encodes CASSDLSDYGYTF. Complete variable domain (other parts from reference TRBV2 and TRBJ1-2): EPEVTQTPSHQVTQMGQEVILRCVPISNHLYFYWYRQILGQKVEFLVSFYNNEISEKSEIFDDQFSVERPDGSNFTLKIRSTKLEDSAMYFCASSDLSDYGYTFGSGTRLTVV.

The chain combines TRBV3-1 with TRBJ2-7; D ambiguous. Per the germline V gene, CDR1 is LGHDT and CDR2 is YNNKEL (reference sequence). The CDR3 sequence is 16 residues long. Trimming pared 1 base from V and 1 base from J, leaving 14 bases between. CDR3 DNA sequence: TGTGCCAGCAGCCAAGCACCGGACGGACCTTCCTACGAGCAGTACTTC. As protein: CASSQAPDGPSYEQYF.

This sequence joins TRBV5-1 and TRBJ1-1, with 11 positions matching TRBD1. CDR1 is SGHRS and CDR2 is YFSETQ in the germline V gene. The CDR3 sequence is 18 residues long. V was clipped by 1 base and J by 0 bases; unmatched bases: 8. In DNA form, the CDR3 reads TGCGCCAGCAGCTTGTCGTCCGGGACAGGGGGATTGAACACTGAAGCTTTCTTT. Amino acids: CASSLSSGTGGLNTEAFF.